The clone carrying this T cell receptor (beta chain) was seen a few times. Its specificity is not known. The source of the sample is a study of Graves' ophthalmopathy and Graves' hyperthyroidism. TCR beta CDR3 amplification used RNA transcripts. First-round RT-PCR relied on HTBI primers, and a second-round multiplex PCR came next. Using its own MiXCR run on the multiplex PCR reads, TCRdb lists one record per CDR3 protein. The table lists approximately 460,000 distinct CDR3 sequences, roughly 14% of them singletons. Trimming took 1 base from V and 5 from J, leaving 11 bases between them. Germline V gene sequence: CDR1 KGHSH, CDR2 LQKENI. This CDR3 has 14 amino acids. General study results and limits: Clonotypes were expanded in thyroid at above 0.001 frequency, and most also appeared in blood.

Clinical symptoms, serum thyroxine, TRAb, thyroid ultrasound and orbital computed tomography determined diagnosis. The PBMCs had their origin in around 10 ml of fresh peripheral blood. Material for sequencing was blood. V and J are TRBV18 and TRBJ1-1; D not resolved. The source is a woman in her thirties with Graves' ophthalmopathy. Here the CDR3 DNA reads TGTGCCAGCTCACCACAATCGGGTAGGACTGAAGCTTTCTTT. Its protein is CASSPQSGRTEAFF.